This T cell receptor (beta chain) was captured in a study of CD8 T cells in Susac syndrome (dated by TCRdb to the late 2010s). At the level of the whole study: Whether CD8+ T cell activation and differentiation in Susac syndrome was antigen driven was tested using repertoire sequencing.

Inclusive of the bounding cysteine and phenylalanine, the CDR3 is 14 residues long. The only DNA kept is the CDR3, 42 bases in frame from the first base. CDR1 LNHNV and CDR2 YYDKDF are derived from the germline V gene (reference sequence). Trimming leaves V shorter by 9 bases and J shorter by 4 bases, with the junction holding 9 bases beyond the gene matches. Peripheral blood CD8+ and CD4+ T cells from healthy donors, Susac syndrome patients and multiple sclerosis patients were profiled by high-throughput TCR beta sequencing. The multiple sclerosis controls were treatment-naive patients who had stable or active relapsing-remitting disease and met the revised McDonald criteria. CD8+ TEMRA cells were enriched by FACS, while bulk CD8+ and CD4+ T cells were purified by magnetic negative isolation. Blood was collected in EDTA tubes and processed within 24 hours, with PBMCs isolated through density gradient centrifugation. PBMCs intended for TCR sequencing were cryopreserved in liquid nitrogen and were subsequently thawed in a 37 degrees C water bath. Purity of sorted or isolated CD4+, CD8+ and CD8+ TEMRA cells was at least 90%.

Points on this clonotype: Its antigen specificity is not known. Base-call qualities are not available, and no considerably larger clone is one nucleotide away.

RNA was extracted using the RNeasy kit, and about 0.5 to 1 ug of the RNA was reverse transcribed with random hexamers. TCR beta CDR3 regions were amplified with the immunoSEQ multiplex PCR assay covering 54 Vbeta and 13 Jbeta segments. PCR amplification bias was corrected by using a synthetic template baseline for primer optimization and computational correction. In the authors' own workflow: Reads were assigned to V, D and J genes according to IMGT and analyzed in immunoSEQ Analyzer, with only productive sequences retained. Clonality was computed as one minus Shannon entropy normalized by log2 of the number of productive unique sequences. For each patient and control, public and private clones were evaluated within the 100 most prevalent clones. Clones were defined as Susac-specific if absent from the healthy and MS cohorts, from 1052 published viral clones and from other ImmuneACCESS disease sequences. The public reads were reprocessed in TCRdb via fastp at Q25 and MiXCR, keeping in-frame beta chains. Duplicate CDR3 protein sequences are folded into a single record with the most common DNA and genes. These V and J calls originate from TCRdb's pipeline instead of the authors' own analysis. Present in this sample are 100,000 to 150,000 distinct CDR3 sequences, about 92% of which were seen just once. The ten top clones hold just under 0.095% of the sample.

The full study reports these points: The TCR sequencing and HLA analysis was acknowledged to have included a relatively small number of individuals.

This TCR was sampled from a human donor with multiple sclerosis. This receptor chain uses TRBV15 and TRBJ2-5, with 9 bases aligning to TRBD1. The sample consisted of CD4+ T cells from PBMCs. The CDR3 region has the sequence CATMTGGRSETQYF. The sequenced DNA: TGTGCCACAATGACAGGGGGACGGTCAGAGACCCAGTACTTC.